The 14 T cell receptor beta chains below all came from one sample that was sequenced in a study of regulatory T cells. Amplification used 52 TRBV primers and 13 TRBJ primers. Clones were sequenced by immunoSEQ multiplex PCR, and TCRdb holds only the in-frame ones, with some missing. The sample shows 30,000 to 40,000 clones, over 90% of them seen only once. General observations from the study: In CD3G-deficient patients, conventional CD4+ T cells were enriched for hydrophobic CDR3 residues at positions 6 and 7.

Antigens of these TCRs are unknown. The specimen was conventional CD4+ T cells sorted from blood. The source is a child under 10 years old with CD3G deficiency.

V usage is TRBV28 and J usage is TRBJ1-3; D call uncertain. The CDR3 loop spans 15 amino acids. CDR1 MDHEN and CDR2 SYDVKM come from the germline V gene. Trimming stripped 5 bases from V and 0 bases from J, with 11 bases between. CDR3 bases: TGTGCCAGCAGTCCTGTCTCTCCCTCTGGAAACACCATATATTTT. Translation: CASSPVSPSGNTIYF.

This clone appeared a few times. This chain joins TRBV28 and TRBJ2-7; a possible D gene is TRBD1 (7 bases). Trimming took 6 bases from V and 7 from J, leaving 19 bases between them. CDR3 size: 14 residues. Germline V gene data show CDR1 as MDHEN and CDR2 as SYDVKM. Here the CDR3 DNA reads TGTGCCAGCAGCCCGCCGGAGGGGGCGAGGGAGCAGTACTTC. This translates into CASSPPEGAREQYF.

This clone was recorded only once. The V call is TRBV28, the J call TRBJ2-7, with a possible D match to TRBD2 (7 bases). The V end was cut by 7 bases, the J end by 2 bases, with 15 bases between. Germline V gene lookup returns CDR1 MDHEN and CDR2 SYDVKM. This CDR3 is built from 14 residues. CDR3 bases: TGTGCCAGCACGCCGGGGGGCGGGCCCTACGAGCAGTACTTC. It codes for CASTPGGGPYEQYF.

V usage is TRBV6-1 and J usage is TRBJ1-1; no firm D call. Trimming removed 7 bases from V and 0 bases from J, with 9 bases in between. This CDR3 spans 13 amino acids. The germline gives CDR1 MNHNS, CDR2 SASEGT. In DNA form, the CDR3 reads TGTGCCAGCAACCGGGTACTGAACACTGAAGCTTTCTTT. Amino acid sequence: CASNRVLNTEAFF.

This chain uses TRBV28 with TRBJ2-1, with 7 bases aligning to TRBD1. The V segment lost 6 bases and the J segment 7 bases; nucleotides outside the gene matches: 6. CDR3 size: 13 residues. Germline CDR1 MDHEN, CDR2 SYDVKM. This CDR3 reads CASRTIQGNEQFF. The CDR3 DNA reads as TGTGCCAGCAGGACGATACAGGGGAATGAGCAGTTCTTC.

The chain joins TRBV7-8 to TRBJ2-7; 11 bases match TRBD1. From germline, CDR1 is SGHVS and CDR2 FQNEAQ. With V trimmed by 5 bases and J by 5 bases, 2 bases remained unmatched. There are 13 residues in the CDR3. The CDR3 nucleotides read TGTGCCAGCAGCCGGGACAGGGGGGACGAGCAGTACTTC. Its translation is CASSRDRGDEQYF. The full variable domain, rest sourced from reference TRBV7-8 and TRBJ2-7, is GAGVSQSPRYKVAKRGQDVALRCDPISGHVSLFWYQQALGQGPEFLTYFQNEAQLDKSGLPSDRFFAERPEGSVSTLKIQRTQQEDSAVYLCASSRDRGDEQYFGPGTRLTVT.

The genes are TRBV28 and TRBJ1-1, with D possibly TRBD1 on 6 matching bases. The CDR3 is 15 amino acids. The ends were cut back, 6 bases at V and 0 bases at J, with 14 bases in the middle. Germline V lookup: CDR1 MDHEN, CDR2 SYDVKM. In DNA form, the CDR3 reads TGTGCCAGCAGCACACCGGGACACCTGAACACTGAAGCTTTCTTT. Protein product: CASSTPGHLNTEAFF.

The chain combines TRBV6-1 with TRBJ2-7, with D unresolved. Germline V gives CDR1 MNHNS, CDR2 SASEGT. CDR3 length equals 14 residues. V lost 3 bases to trimming and J lost 2 bases, with 11 bases between them. CDR3 DNA: TGTGCCAGCAGTGATACAGCTGGACCCTACGAGCAGTACTTC. It yields the protein CASSDTAGPYEQYF.

The rearrangement uses TRBV19 and TRBJ1-1, with TRBD1 as a possible D gene (6 bases). The CDR3 is made up of 13 amino acids. Germline V CDR1 and CDR2: LNHDA, SQIVND (reference sequence). The V end was cut by 5 bases, the J end by 11 bases, with 18 bases between. CDR3 sequence (DNA): TGTGCCAGTAGTTCTAGCTGGGGGACAAGGGCTTTCTTT. Encoded protein: CASSSSWGTRAFF.

V gene TRBV11-2 combines with J gene TRBJ2-1; TRBD1 agrees at 9 bases. The germline V gene encodes CDR1 SGHAT and CDR2 FQNNGV. The ends lost 4 bases at V and 4 bases at J; junction bases unmatched: 5. The CDR3 is made up of 15 amino acids. CDR3 region: CASSSPGQGYNEQFF. The DNA for the CDR3 is TGTGCCAGCAGCTCCCCGGGACAGGGATACAATGAGCAGTTCTTC.

The V and J genes are TRBV27 and TRBJ2-2; D perhaps matches TRBD1 (5 bases). Germline CDR1 reads MNHEY; CDR2 reads SMNVEV (reference sequence). This CDR3 region has 14 residues. V was trimmed by 2 bases and J by 6 bases, leaving 10 bases between them. Written as DNA, the CDR3 is TGTGCCAGCAGTTTAAGGGGTCTCGCCGGGGAGCTGTTTTTT. The encoded protein is CASSLRGLAGELFF.

V gene TRBV27 combines with J gene TRBJ1-4; tentative D call: TRBD1 (5 bases). Germline-derived CDR1 and CDR2 are MNHEY and SMNVEV (reference sequence). There are 13 residues in the CDR3. CDR3 DNA: TGTGCTAGGAGGGGCGACAATAATGAAAAACTGTTTTTT. Residues: CARRGDNNEKLFF.

Concerning this clone: This same CDR3 is encoded by further DNA sequences in the sample. The genes are TRBV5-1 and TRBJ2-7; either TRBD1 or TRBD2 may supply D (5 bases each). The CDR3 sequence is 14 residues long. The V gene lost 0 bases and the J gene lost 2 bases, with 9 bases spanning the gap. Germline V gene data show CDR1 as SGHRS and CDR2 as YFSETQ. CDR3 sequence (DNA): TGCGCCAGCAGCTTGGACCCGGGGCCCTACGAGCAGTACTTC. Protein sequence: CASSLDPGPYEQYF.

This chain joins TRBV5-1 and TRBJ2-5, with unresolved D. This CDR3 is built from 15 residues. CDR1 is SGHRS, CDR2 YFSETQ, per germline. V was clipped by 4 bases and J by 5 bases, with 18 bases between them. DNA of the CDR3: TGCGCCAGCAGCCCGACGGGTAGGGATTTGGAGACCCAGTACTTC. It is translated as CASSPTGRDLETQYF.